Below are 27 T cell receptor beta chains sequenced from a single sample in a study of patients and donors after allogeneic stem cell transplantation. Each CDR3 protein is one row after TCRdb ran MiXCR on the RT-PCR reads. The table has under 170,000 distinct CDR3 sequences, over 30% seen once; the top ten hold 50%. The sequencing sample was made of blood, either unsorted or a sorted T cell fraction (not recorded which). The receptor set was obtained from a human donor who was either an allogeneic HSCT recipient or a stem cell or donor lymphocyte infusion donor (not recorded which). It is not recorded whose cells these are; they may come from a transplant donor.

The chain is built from TRBV25-1 and TRBJ2-5; 7 nucleotides line up with TRBD2. V gave up 5 bases and J gave up 13 bases; unmatched junction bases: 13. Germline V gives CDR1 MGHDK, CDR2 SYGVNS. The CDR3 extends over 13 amino acids. The CDR3 is CASSSSGRGIRYF. The CDR3, as DNA: TGTGCCAGCAGTAGTAGCGGGCGGGGAATAAGGTACTTC.

This clonotype has just a few counts. The rearrangement links TRBV6-1 to TRBJ1-4; D unclear. The germline V gene encodes CDR1 MNHNS and CDR2 SASEGT. Between the trimmed V and J ends, which lost 1 base and 0 bases, there was a span of 15 bases. CDR3 length: 18 amino acids. In DNA, the CDR3 is TGTGCCAGCAGTGAAGTTAACGGGATGTTTGCAACTAATGAAAAACTGTTTTTT. Its translation: CASSEVNGMFATNEKLFF.

The CDR3: CASSPGTGLSEAFF. The CDR3 DNA reads as TGTGCCAGCAGCCCTGGGACAGGGCTCTCTGAAGCTTTCTTT. This sequence joins TRBV3-1 and TRBJ1-1, with 9 bases lining up with TRBD1. Germline V gives CDR1 LGHDT, CDR2 YNNKEL (reference sequence). Losses at the gene ends were 4 bases for V and 6 bases for J; bases not matched to a gene: 6. The CDR3 extends over 14 amino acids.

This clonotype has ten or more counts. The chain is built from TRBV4-3 and TRBJ1-1; perhaps TRBD1 as D (5 bases). The CDR3 spans 16 residues. Germline CDR1 and CDR2: LGHNA and YSLEER. V was clipped by 0 bases and J by 3 bases, with 14 bases between them. The DNA for the CDR3 is TGCGCCAGCAGCCAAGAAAGGAGGGGCCTCGACACTGAAGCTTTCTTT. Its protein product is CASSQERRGLDTEAFF.

This clonotype was detected only a few times. CDR3 in amino acids: CASSLGAGSRLGTEAFF. The CDR3 DNA reads as TGTGCCAGCAGCTTAGGGGCAGGGTCGAGGTTAGGCACTGAAGCTTTCTTT. The V gene is TRBV7-2, the J gene TRBJ1-1; a possible D gene is TRBD1 (5 bases). The V gene's germline CDR1 is SGHTA and CDR2 FQGNSA. This CDR3 comprises 17 residues. The ends were cut back, 1 base at V and 4 bases at J, with 19 bases in the middle.

This clonotype showed up just a few times. This chain links TRBV27 with TRBJ1-6; the D is unclear. The CDR3 is 15 amino acids. In germline, CDR1 is MNHEY, CDR2 SMNVEV (reference sequence). The V and J ends lost 0 bases and 3 bases respectively, with 6 bases between them. CDR3 sequence: CASSLSGNYNSPLHF. The CDR3 DNA reads TGTGCCAGCAGTTTATCGGGAAACTATAATTCACCCCTCCACTTT.

The chain recombines TRBV4-3 with TRBJ1-2; no definite D call. V shed 0 bases and J shed 3 bases, with 5 bases lying between them. CDR1 is LGHNA and CDR2 is YSLEER in the germline V gene. This CDR3 comprises 13 residues. Here the CDR3 reads CASSQEADYGYTF. For the CDR3, the DNA is TGCGCCAGCAGCCAAGAGGCAGACTATGGCTACACCTTC.

This clonotype was picked up many times. The genes are TRBV5-6 and TRBJ1-5; no firm D call. The V gene lost 0 bases and the J gene lost 9 bases, with 13 bases spanning the gap. There are 14 residues in the CDR3. Germline CDR1 is SGHDT and CDR2 is YYEEEE. CDR3 loop: CASSLAGGLRPQHF. DNA of the CDR3: TGTGCCAGCAGCTTGGCGGGCGGACTACGGCCCCAGCATTTT.

V and J are TRBV6-2 or TRBV6-3 and TRBJ2-5; unclear D gene. Trimming stripped 4 bases from V and 4 bases from J, with 10 bases between. Germline CDR1 MNHEY, CDR2 SVGEGT. The CDR3 extends over 13 amino acids. CDR3 sequence (DNA): TGTGCCAGCAGTTCATGGGCCCCAGAGACCCAGTACTTC. Its translation is CASSSWAPETQYF.

The V gene is TRBV9, the J gene TRBJ1-1; D remains ambiguous. The CDR3 consists of 14 residues. Germline CDR1 reads SGDLS; CDR2 reads YYNGEE. The germline V and J ends were trimmed by 3 bases and 3 bases, with 12 bases remaining between them. As DNA, the CDR3 is TGTGCCAGCAGCGGAGGGATGGAGGACACTGAAGCTTTCTTT. Residues: CASSGGMEDTEAFF.

The rearrangement uses TRBV6-2 or TRBV6-3 and TRBJ2-1; 7 bases map to TRBD1. V lost 7 bases to trimming and J lost 4 bases; unmatched junction nucleotides: 16. Germline V gene sequence: CDR1 MNHEY, CDR2 SVGEGT. CDR3 length: 17 amino acids. Written as DNA, the CDR3 is TGTGCCAGCACTACCGCTAATCGGGACAGATATTACAATGAGCAGTTCTTC. Translation gives CASTTANRDRYYNEQFF.

DNA of the CDR3: TGCAGTGCTAGAGATCGGGCCAGGGTTGTGGCTTTCTTT. Protein sequence: CSARDRARVVAFF. V usage is TRBV20-1 and J usage is TRBJ1-1; maybe TRBD1 (5 bases). Germline values: CDR1 DFQATT, CDR2 SNEGSKA (reference sequence). Trimming cost V 0 bases and J 11 bases, with 16 bases left between them. CDR3 size: 13 residues.

This clonotype was observed many times. This chain links TRBV6-6 with TRBJ1-3, with TRBD1 as a possible D gene (5 bases). The CDR3 spans 17 residues. V was shortened by 2 bases and J by 0 bases, with 14 bases between the two germline ends. Per the germline V gene, CDR1 is MNHNY and CDR2 is SVGAGI (reference sequence). Here the CDR3 reads CASSYAPQGLSGNTIYF. DNA for the CDR3: TGTGCCAGCAGTTACGCGCCCCAGGGCCTCTCTGGAAACACCATATATTTT.

The rearrangement links TRBV29-1 to TRBJ2-1; D tentatively fits TRBD1 or TRBD2 (6 bases each). With 7 bases removed from V and 7 bases from J, the gap between germline ends came to 29 bases. This CDR3 contains 17 residues. The germline gives CDR1 SQVTM, CDR2 ANQGSEA. The CDR3 loop reads CSAALKTGAPFLNEQFF. DNA for the CDR3: TGCAGCGCAGCGTTGAAGACGGGGGCCCCCTTTTTGAATGAGCAGTTCTTC.

V gene TRBV2 combines with J gene TRBJ1-4; TRBD1 agrees at 9 bases. Germline V gene data show CDR1 as SNHLY and CDR2 as FYNNEI. This CDR3 has 14 amino acids. V trimming: 5 bases; J trimming: 8 bases; junction bases outside the gene matches: 6. CDR3 region: CASSSGTGQEKLFF. The CDR3 bases are TGTGCCAGCAGTTCCGGGACAGGGCAGGAAAAACTGTTTTTT.

V usage is TRBV5-1 and J usage is TRBJ1-1; D is unresolved. The CDR3 runs 14 residues. V shed 0 bases and J shed 1 base, with 7 bases lying between them. Germline lookup yields CDR1 SGHRS and CDR2 YFSETQ. The DNA for the CDR3 is TGCGCCAGCAGCTTGGAGCCGAGGAACACTGAAGCTTTCTTT. This codes for CASSLEPRNTEAFF.

The gene calls are TRBV15 and TRBJ2-5, with D perhaps TRBD1 (5 bases). In germline, CDR1 is LNHNV, CDR2 YYDKDF (reference sequence). Trimming cost V 5 bases and J 6 bases, with 25 bases left between them. CDR3 length equals 17 residues. The CDR3 sequence: CATSRGHFSDPVKTQYF. The CDR3 DNA reads TGTGCCACCAGCCGAGGACATTTTTCGGACCCGGTTAAGACCCAGTACTTC.

The chain couples TRBV7-6 to TRBJ2-1; a weak D match, TRBD1 (6 bases). The CDR3 extends over 17 amino acids. Germline V lookup: CDR1 SGHVS, CDR2 FNYEAQ. V was pared by 3 bases and J by 6 bases, with 21 bases between. CDR3 DNA: TGTGCCAGCAGCTTCCCCCTGACAGGCCTATCCCCCAATGAGCAGTTCTTC. It specifies CASSFPLTGLSPNEQFF.

The table lists this clonotype with a few counts. V is TRBV6-6 and J is TRBJ2-5; D perhaps matches TRBD1 (5 bases). The V end was cut by 0 bases, the J end by 5 bases, with 10 bases between. Germline CDR1 and CDR2: MNHNY and SVGAGI (reference sequence). CDR3 size: 14 residues. The CDR3: CASSYSQGGETQYF. CDR3 coding DNA: TGTGCCAGCAGTTACTCGCAGGGTGGGGAGACCCAGTACTTC.

This clonotype occurred a few times. The chain has TRBV20-1 and TRBJ1-4, with 7 bases that match TRBD1. The V and J ends lost 5 bases and 1 base, in that order; junction bases with no gene match: 13. This CDR3 has 17 residues. Germline CDR1 is DFQATT and CDR2 is SNEGSKA (reference sequence). The CDR3 protein is CSAPAQGIRQTNEKLFF. The CDR3, as DNA: TGCAGTGCTCCGGCACAGGGGATAAGGCAAACTAATGAAAAACTGTTTTTT.

V usage is TRBV7-2 and J usage is TRBJ1-2, with unresolved D. V was pared by 2 bases and J by 4 bases, with 8 bases between. The V gene's germline CDR1 is SGHTA and CDR2 FQGNSA. CDR3 size: 13 residues. The CDR3 sequence is CASSLRVSYGYTF. CDR3 DNA sequence: TGTGCCAGCAGCTTAAGGGTTTCCTATGGCTACACCTTC.

V and J are TRBV20-1 and TRBJ1-6, with 7 bases identical to TRBD1. The junction had 11 bases not matched to a gene; V was cut back by 6 bases and J by 9 bases. Germline CDR1 DFQATT, CDR2 SNEGSKA (reference sequence). The CDR3 is made up of 14 amino acids. DNA of the CDR3: TGCAGTGCCGCCCCGGGACAGAATCCTTCACCCCTCCACTTT. Residues: CSAAPGQNPSPLHF.

Only a few counts were recorded for this clonotype. The chain is built from TRBV3-1 and TRBJ1-1; tentative D call: TRBD1 (5 bases). V lost 7 bases to trimming and J lost 4 bases, with 16 bases between them. The CDR3 sequence is 14 residues long. Per the germline V gene, CDR1 is LGHDT and CDR2 is YNNKEL (reference sequence). DNA of the CDR3: TGTGCCAGCACTAAGGTGGGGCCCGGCACTGAAGCTTTCTTT. This encodes CASTKVGPGTEAFF.

Regarding this clonotype: Given the absence of the conserved phenylalanine or tryptophan at the CDR3 end, a read error is likely. The chain couples TRBV20-1 to TRBJ2-3; D not resolved. Trimming removed 2 bases from V and 1 base from J, with 10 bases in between. The germline CDR1 and CDR2 sequences are DFQATT and SNEGSKA (reference sequence). CDR3 length equals 14 residues. The CDR3 DNA reads TGCAGTGCTAGATCCGGGTTTCGCACAGATACGCAGTATTTG. As protein: CSARSGFRTDTQYL.

This sequence joins TRBV4-2 and TRBJ1-1, with 8 bases lining up with TRBD1. V shed 5 bases, J shed 1 base, and the junction held 9 bases outside the gene matches. Germline CDR1 and CDR2: LGHNA and YNFKEQ. The CDR3 sequence is 16 residues long. The CDR3 spells CASSTRQGLTNTEAFF. The CDR3 nucleotides read TGTGCCAGCAGCACACGACAGGGGTTGACGAACACTGAAGCTTTCTTT.

A few counts support this clonotype. The V call is TRBV9, the J call TRBJ1-2; D call uncertain. Trimming stripped 0 bases from V and 7 bases from J, with 7 bases between. The CDR3 has 12 amino acids. Germline V gene lookup returns CDR1 SGDLS and CDR2 YYNGEE. The CDR3 nucleotides are TGTGCCAGCAGCGTAGACAGTCTTGGCTACACCTTC. It codes for CASSVDSLGYTF.

This chain links TRBV28 with TRBJ2-3, with D unclear. The CDR3 is made up of 12 amino acids. Germline V gene lookup returns CDR1 MDHEN and CDR2 SYDVKM. V gave up 7 bases and J gave up 5 bases, with 10 bases separating them. The CDR3 reads CASKLSGDTQYF. CDR3 coding DNA: TGTGCCAGCAAACTCTCGGGAGATACGCAGTATTTT.